The clone carrying this TCR beta chain was observed a handful of times. TCRdb re-derived calls from the RT-PCR reads in MiXCR, one entry per CDR3 protein. There are 920,000 or so distinct CDR3 sequences in the sample; roughly 18% occur only once, and approximately 5.9% lies in the top ten. The record originates from a study of patients and donors after allogeneic stem cell transplantation. The J segment lost 7 bases and the V segment lost 0 bases, leaving 6 bases of the junction unmatched. The CDR3 extends over 16 amino acids. Germline CDR1 reads KGHDR; CDR2 reads SFDVKD. The chain is built from TRBV24-1 and TRBJ2-1; 9 bases agree with TRBD1. The TCR sequence derives from a human donor who was either an allogeneic HSCT recipient or a stem cell or donor lymphocyte infusion donor (not recorded which). It is not recorded whose cells these are; they may come from a transplant donor. The specimen was blood, either unsorted or a sorted T cell fraction (not recorded which). CDR3 coding DNA: TGTGCCACCAGTGATTTGGGACAGGGGCGAGGGAATGAGCAGTTCTTC. The encoded protein is CATSDLGQGRGNEQFF.